These 9 T cell receptor beta chains originate from one sample sequenced in a study of shared clonotypes between healthy human individuals. CD8 cells classed as naive were CD45RO-negative and positively selected for CCR7, excluding terminally differentiated effector memory CD45RA+ cells. Data came from immunoSEQ multiplex PCR; TCRdb stores just in-frame clones and leaves some out. Of approximately 810,000 clones in the sample, almost 95% were seen once. Source material: naive CD8+ T cells sorted from blood. Source of these receptors: a man younger than 40 in good health.

The chain uses TRBV6-4 and TRBJ1-2; unclear D gene. The CDR3 runs to 20 residues. Between the trimmed V and J ends, which lost 10 bases and 0 bases, there was a span of 33 bases. Germline V gene lookup returns CDR1 MRHNA and CDR2 SNTAGT. The CDR3 protein is CAIPIEGPREIKRTNYGYTF. The CDR3 coding sequence is TGTGCCATCCCGATTGAGGGTCCCCGGGAGATTAAACGAACTAACTATGGCTACACCTTC.

This clone has just one count. Other DNA sequences from this sample encode an identical CDR3 as well. The chain recombines TRBV7-9 with TRBJ2-7, with D possibly TRBD2 on 6 matching bases. The germline gives CDR1 SEHNR, CDR2 FQNEAQ (reference sequence). The CDR3 totals 13 residues. Deletions cut 1 base from V and 5 bases from J, with 9 bases between. CDR3 region: CASSLGGGNEQYF. CDR3 bases: TGTGCCAGCAGCTTAGGCGGCGGGAACGAGCAGTACTTC.

The CDR3 reads CASSLAARYNEQFF. For the CDR3, the DNA is TGTGCCAGCAGCTTAGCGGCCCGCTACAATGAGCAGTTCTTC. This chain joins TRBV7-9 and TRBJ2-1; D call uncertain. The CDR3 contains 14 residues. Germline CDR1 is SEHNR and CDR2 is FQNEAQ (reference sequence). V lost 0 bases and J lost 3, with 6 bases in between.

The genes are TRBV11-1 and TRBJ2-1; 9 bases agree with TRBD1. Trimming took 3 bases from V and 2 from J; bases not matched to a gene: 5. From germline, CDR1 is SGHAT and CDR2 FQDESV (reference sequence). The CDR3 is 16 amino acids. This chain's CDR3 is CASSFTGTGPYNEQFF. The CDR3 DNA is TGTGCCAGCAGCTTCACCGGGACAGGGCCCTACAATGAGCAGTTCTTC.

This rearrangement joins TRBV27 to TRBJ1-2; a possible D gene is TRBD1 (6 bases). The ends were cut back, 7 bases at V and 4 bases at J, with 13 bases in the middle. Germline lookup yields CDR1 MNHEY and CDR2 SMNVEV (reference sequence). The CDR3 contains 13 residues. CDR3 region: CASTAGVGYGYTF. The CDR3 DNA sequence: TGTGCCAGCACCGCAGGGGTGGGCTATGGCTACACCTTC.

As concerns this clone: The sample contains more than one DNA sequence encoding this CDR3. The rearrangement links TRBV7-9 to TRBJ2-1; perhaps TRBD1 as D (5 bases). CDR1 and CDR2 (germline): SEHNR, FQNEAQ (reference sequence). V lost 0 bases and J 7 bases, leaving 7 bases between the germline ends. The CDR3 sequence is 13 residues long. This chain's CDR3 is CASSLAAGNEQFF. In nucleotides, the CDR3 is TGTGCCAGCAGCTTAGCGGCAGGGAATGAGCAGTTCTTC.

CDR3 in DNA: TGTGCCAGCAGTTACTCTGGGCGGGAGTCCTACAATGAGCAGTTCTTC. Encoded protein: CASSYSGRESYNEQFF. The V call is TRBV6-6, the J call TRBJ2-1, with 7 nucleotides matching TRBD2. This CDR3 contains 16 residues. J lost 1 base, V lost 0 bases, and 3 bases had no gene match. In germline, CDR1 is MNHNY, CDR2 SVGAGI (reference sequence).

The chain has TRBV6-5 and TRBJ2-2, with no clear D. The CDR3 consists of 12 residues. Trimming took off 3 bases at V and 6 bases at J, with 5 bases between the two ends. CDR1 MNHEY and CDR2 SVGAGI come from the germline V gene. Here the CDR3 reads CASSYTPGELFF. The DNA for the CDR3 is TGTGCCAGCAGTTATACTCCCGGGGAGCTGTTTTTT.

For the CDR3, the DNA is TGTGCCAGCAGCCTGTCCGGGACAGGGGGCATTAGTTGGGAGACCCAGTACTTC. It codes for CASSLSGTGGISWETQYF. The chain couples TRBV5-7 to TRBJ2-5, with 12 bases that match TRBD1. TRBV5-7 is marked as an open reading frame, function uncertain. V lost 4 bases to trimming and J lost 5 bases; unmatched junction nucleotides: 15. The CDR3 is made up of 18 amino acids.